The subject of this entry is one T cell receptor beta chain. It lacks a known antigen. No qualities accompany the bases; no much larger clone lies one base away. The data originate from a study of CD8+CD57+ T cells in acquired aplastic anemia (dated by TCRdb to the late 2010s). Study-wide context: DNA extracted from sorted CD4+ and CD8+ cells had a mean of approximately 3 ug, with a range of 0.2 to 27.4 ug. For healthy donor samples, the average read count was about 9.9 million for CD4+ cells and 11 million to 13 million for CD8+ cells.

TCR repertoires of sorted CD4+ and CD8+ blood T cells from severe aplastic anemia patients and healthy subjects were deep-sequenced in the study. Ficoll-Paque density gradient centrifugation was used to isolate peripheral blood mononuclear cells. CD4+ and CD8+ T cells were sorted by FACS or magnetic beads before DNA extraction. Reading from cysteine to phenylalanine, the CDR3 counts 13 amino acids. Left in the record is the CDR3 DNA by itself, 39 bases read in frame from the first base. Germline trimming: 3 bases from V, 11 bases from J; junction bases outside gene matches: 7. For CDR1 and CDR2, the germline V gene (reference sequence) lists DFQATT and SNEGSKA. TCR beta VDJ combination and CDR3 sequence profiling used genomic DNA as the template. An Illumina HiSeq 2000 was used for TCR repertoire sequencing. The original pipeline was this. Repertoires were assessed using TRBV/TRBJ rearrangement plots, CDR3 size and DJ length profiles, and Simpson's diversity index. Whichever DNA sequence was most abundant in the deep sequencing data was defined as the immunodominant clone. CDR3 amino acid sequences were screened for sharing across subjects and compared with published repertoires and the VDJdb database. TCRdb trimmed public reads at Q25 via fastp, called clones via MiXCR and kept in-frame beta chains. A single entry per CDR3 protein holds the most common genes and DNA from its merged rows. What appears here as the V and J calls and clone size reflects TCRdb's work, not the paper's. This sample gives tens of thousands of distinct CDR3 sequences in total; around 82% of them show up just once. The ten largest account for over 20% of the sample.

Findings and caveats that apply to the study as a whole: Between patients and healthy controls, no significant difference in CD8+ Simpson's diversity was found (P=0.060). Roughly 29 CD8+ CDR3 sequences were shared between patients and controls but appeared highly expressed in patients and within their immunodominant clones.

Input material: sorted CD4+, CD8+, or CD8+CD57+ T cells (not recorded which) from PBMCs. The receptor was derived from a human donor in good health, serving as a control. The sequence joins TRBV20-1 to TRBJ2-1, with 10 bases in between that match TRBD2. The DNA sequence is as follows: TGCAGTGCTAGTCTCCTAGCGGGAGCACAGCAGTTCTTC. It codes for CSASLLAGAQQFF.